These T cell receptor beta chains were read from a single sample in a study of CD8 T cells in ankylosing spondylitis. TCRdb redid the calling of the 5' RACE reads with MiXCR, one entry per CDR3 protein. The profile shows around 220,000 distinct CDR3 sequences, 15% to 20% of them singletons. Sequencing used blood, either unsorted or a sorted T cell fraction (not recorded which). The receptors stem from a male donor with ankylosing spondylitis. Each CDR3 is given with its conserved first and last residue. The D gene is left open where the match is weak. Clone size is not always given. Where it is, it says once, few, many or a class for expanded clones.

j_call	d_call	clone_size	v_call	cdr3_nt	cdr3_aa
TRBJ2-7	TRBD2	once	TRBV27	TGTGCCAGCAGTTTAGAACGGACTAGCGGCTACGAGCAGTACTTC	CASSLERTSGYEQYF
TRBJ2-7	TRBD2	many	TRBV4-3	TGCGCCAGCAGCCAAGAAGTAGCGGGAGCCCCTTACTACGAGCAGTACTTC	CASSQEVAGAPYYEQYF
TRBJ2-7	-	-	TRBV10-3	TGTGCCATCAGTGACCTTGACAGCTACGAGCAGTACTTC	CAISDLDSYEQYF
TRBJ1-6	-	-	TRBV28	TGTGCCAGCAGTTTAAACAGGGTACCCCGTCGGGCCCTCCACTTT	CASSLNRVPRRALHF
TRBJ2-1	TRBD2	-	TRBV19	TGTGCCAGTGGTAAGGGACTAGCGGGACCCTACAATGAGCAGTTCTTC	CASGKGLAGPYNEQFF
TRBJ1-2	-	few	TRBV9	TGTGCCAGCAGCGTAGTACCAGACCAAGCTAACTATGGCTACACCTTC	CASSVVPDQANYGYTF
TRBJ2-1	TRBD1	few	TRBV11-2	TGTGCCAGCAGCTCGTTGACAGGGGGCTTTGAGCAGTTCTTC	CASSSLTGGFEQFF
TRBJ2-1	-	few	TRBV6-6	TGTGCCAGCAGGGATGATGAGCAGTTCTTC	CASRDDEQFF
TRBJ2-1	TRBD2	few	TRBV27	TGTGCCAGCAGTTTATGGTCTAGCGGGAGTCTGGTTGGGAATGAGCAGTTCTTC	CASSLWSSGSLVGNEQFF
TRBJ1-2	-	-	TRBV20-1	TGCAGTGCCGAGTCGTTCTATGGCTACACCTTC	CSAESFYGYTF
TRBJ2-1	-	many	TRBV27	TGTGCCAGCAGTACCTCGGGCAATGAGCAGTTCTTC	CASSTSGNEQFF
TRBJ2-5	-	-	TRBV6-5	TGTGCCAGCTCCCCCAGCCAAGAGACCCAGTACTTC	CASSPSQETQYF
TRBJ2-1	TRBD2	few	TRBV4-1	TGCGCCAGCAGACTGACTAGCGGGAGTCTAGGCAATGAGCAGTTCTTC	CASRLTSGSLGNEQFF
TRBJ2-1	-	-	TRBV6-1	TGTGCCAGCAGTGAAATCCCTAGAATTAGCTCCTACAATGAGCAGTTCTTC	CASSEIPRISSYNEQFF
TRBJ2-1	-	few	TRBV12-3/TRBV12-4	TGTGCCAGCAGTTTAAGTGGGGATGAGCAGTTCTTC	CASSLSGDEQFF
TRBJ2-2	-	few	TRBV7-9	TGTGCCAGCAGCCCGCGACTAGTCGAGGGCGGGGAGCTGTTTTTT	CASSPRLVEGGELFF
TRBJ1-6	TRBD1	few	TRBV5-1	TGCGCCAGCAGCCGGACAGGGAGAGAATATAATTCACCCCTCCACTTT	CASSRTGREYNSPLHF
TRBJ2-7	TRBD2	few	TRBV28	TGTGCCAGCAGGCCGGCGACCGGGAGGAATTACGAGCAGTACTTC	CASRPATGRNYEQYF
TRBJ2-5	-	-	TRBV5-1	TGCGCCAGCAGTTTCCTCGGGGGTAGTGGGGAGACCCAGTACTTC	CASSFLGGSGETQYF
TRBJ2-1	-	many	TRBV29-1	TGCAGCGTTGAGGGACCTCATTCCAGTGGATACAATGAGCAGTTCTTC	CSVEGPHSSGYNEQFF
TRBJ1-2	-	-	TRBV9	TGTGCCAGCAGTCTTCTTTCAACAGGAGGTCACACTAACTATGGCTACACCTTC	CASSLLSTGGHTNYGYTF
TRBJ2-3	TRBD1	-	TRBV7-9	TGTGCCAGCAGCTACGGACAGGCGACTAGCACAGATACGCAGTATTTT	CASSYGQATSTDTQYF
TRBJ1-2	TRBD1	once	TRBV27	TGTGCCAGCAGGCCGACAGGGCTTAACTATGGCTACACCTTC	CASRPTGLNYGYTF
TRBJ1-1	-	few	TRBV5-5	TGTGCCAGCAGCTGGGGTCTAGATGAAGCTTTCTTT	CASSWGLDEAFF
TRBJ2-7	-	few	TRBV5-6	TGTGCCAGCAGCTCGGGGGGACAGGTTAACTACGAGCAGTACTTC	CASSSGGQVNYEQYF
TRBJ2-7	TRBD2	-	TRBV18	TGTGCCAGCTCACCATCGGCGGGAGGGCCGTCGTACGAGCAGTACTTC	CASSPSAGGPSYEQYF
TRBJ2-1	-	few	TRBV13	TGTGCCAGCAGTCAAGGGTACAATGAGCAGTTCTTC	CASSQGYNEQFF
TRBJ2-1	-	many	TRBV29-1	TGCAGCGCCGCGGGGAATTCCAATGAGCAGTTCTTC	CSAAGNSNEQFF
TRBJ2-7	TRBD1	many	TRBV12-3/TRBV12-4	TGTGCCAGCAGTCCCCGGGACAGAACACCCTACGAGCAGTACTTC	CASSPRDRTPYEQYF
TRBJ2-5	-	-	TRBV7-9	TGTGCCAGCAGCTTAGCGCCCTGGGAGAGGGTCGAAGAGACCCAGTACTTC	CASSLAPWERVEETQYF
TRBJ2-5	TRBD2	-	TRBV5-4	TGTGCCAGCAGCTCGGGACTAGCACAAGAGACCCAGTACTTC	CASSSGLAQETQYF
TRBJ1-1	-	-	TRBV12-3/TRBV12-4	TGTGCCAGCAGTTTAATGGTCGGCGAGAACACTGAAGCTTTCTTT	CASSLMVGENTEAFF
TRBJ1-4	-	many	TRBV7-9	TGTGCCAGCAGCTTACAGGGGACTAATGAAAAACTGTTTTTT	CASSLQGTNEKLFF
TRBJ1-5	-	-	TRBV6-2/TRBV6-3	TGTGCCAGCAGTTACTCGTATCGGGTCCAAACCCTCAAGAACAATCAGCCCCAGCATTTT	CASSYSYRVQTLKNNQPQHF
TRBJ2-3	-	-	TRBV6-1	TGTGCCAGCAGTGCGTGGCAGGGGAGCACAGATACGCAGTATTTT	CASSAWQGSTDTQYF
TRBJ1-5	TRBD1	few	TRBV7-8	TGTGCCAGCAGTCATGGACAGGGAGGCAGCAATCAGCCCCAGCATTTT	CASSHGQGGSNQPQHF
TRBJ1-4	-	-	TRBV7-9	TGTGCCAGCAGCTCAACAGGGTGGGGTGAAAAACTGTTTTTT	CASSSTGWGEKLFF
TRBJ2-3	-	-	TRBV4-1	TGCGCCAGCAGCCAAGATCCCACCGGGACTCTTAGCACAGATACGCAGTATTTT	CASSQDPTGTLSTDTQYF
TRBJ2-4	-	-	TRBV4-2	TGTGCCAGCAGCCAAGAAAACAGGGAAGACATTCAGTACTTC	CASSQENREDIQYF